This T cell receptor (beta chain) was identified in a study of CD4 T cells in relation to SARS-CoV-2 and coronaviruses. Study outcomes and limitations: Crossreactivity was assessed only for spike protein, not other viral proteins. About 64% of donors had memory CD4+ clonotypes crossrecognizing SARS-CoV-2 and common cold coronavirus spike.

Assay used: immunoSEQ multiplex PCR; TCRdb lists only in-frame clones, some missing. The sample contains about 65,000 clones, 85% to 90% of which appear only once. CD4+ T cells from unexposed donors were obtained before the COVID-19 pandemic (2011-2018). A remark on this clone: Its target is unknown.

Looked up from germline, CDR1 is SGHTA and CDR2 is FQGNSA. This CDR3 is built from 14 residues. The V end lost 5 bases, the J end lost 2 bases, and 11 bases lay between the germline ends. V is TRBV7-2 and J is TRBJ2-3, with D perhaps matching TRBD2 (6 bases). Material for sequencing was memory CD4+ T cells from PBMCs. This TCR came from a human donor in good health. The CDR3 reads CASSQGLATDTQYF. CDR3 coding DNA: TGTGCCAGCAGCCAGGGACTCGCCACAGATACGCAGTATTTT.